This T cell receptor (beta chain) was found in a study of shared clonotypes between healthy human individuals. About this clone itself: Additional DNA sequences in this sample encode the identical CDR3.

V was cut by 0 bases and J by 7 bases, with 8 bases left in between. Per germline, CDR1 SGHRS and CDR2 YFSETQ. This CDR3 comprises 13 residues. Libraries were prepared by immunoSEQ multiplex PCR; TCRdb keeps only in-frame clonotypes and omits some of them. The sample yields about 2.3 million clones, 80% to 95% seen once. The material sequenced was naive CD4+ T cells from PBMCs. The subset is: CD45RA+ positively selected. This chain uses TRBV5-1 with TRBJ2-1; no clear D. The sequence was collected from a man aged 18 to 29 in good health. Some clones in this sample may be carry-over from other donors' samples. In DNA form, the CDR3 reads TGCGCCAGCAGCTTGGAACCCGCTAATGAGCAGTTCTTC. It specifies CASSLEPANEQFF.